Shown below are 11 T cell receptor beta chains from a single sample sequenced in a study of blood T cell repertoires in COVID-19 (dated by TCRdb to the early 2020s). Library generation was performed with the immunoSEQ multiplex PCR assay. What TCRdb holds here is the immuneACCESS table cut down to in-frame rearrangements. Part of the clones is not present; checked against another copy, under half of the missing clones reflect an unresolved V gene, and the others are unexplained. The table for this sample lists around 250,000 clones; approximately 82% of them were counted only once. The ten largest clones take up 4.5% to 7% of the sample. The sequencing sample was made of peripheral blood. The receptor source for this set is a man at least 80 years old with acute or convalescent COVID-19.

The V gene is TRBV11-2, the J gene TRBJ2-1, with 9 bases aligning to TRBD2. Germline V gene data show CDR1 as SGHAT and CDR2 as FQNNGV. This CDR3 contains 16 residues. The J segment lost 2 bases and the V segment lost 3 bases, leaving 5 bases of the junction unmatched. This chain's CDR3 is CASSFWGLAPYNEQFF. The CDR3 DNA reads TGTGCCAGCAGCTTTTGGGGACTAGCTCCCTACAATGAGCAGTTCTTC.

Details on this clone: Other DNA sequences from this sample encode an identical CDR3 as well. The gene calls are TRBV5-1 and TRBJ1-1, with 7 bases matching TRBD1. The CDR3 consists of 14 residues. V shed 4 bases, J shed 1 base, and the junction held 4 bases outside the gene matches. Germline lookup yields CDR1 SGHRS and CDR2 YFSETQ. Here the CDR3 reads CASSPGTANTEAFF. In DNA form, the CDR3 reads TGCGCCAGCAGCCCGGGGACAGCGAACACTGAAGCTTTCTTT.

The CDR3 loop reads CASSIHPQKQGASYEQYF. CDR3 DNA sequence: TGTGCCAGTAGTATTCACCCCCAAAAGCAGGGGGCATCCTACGAGCAGTACTTC. This rearrangement joins TRBV19 to TRBJ2-7; 8 bases are a match to TRBD1. CDR1 LNHDA and CDR2 SQIVND come from the germline V gene (reference sequence). CDR3 length: 18 amino acids. After removal of 3 bases from V and 1 base from J, the junction contained 14 bases not matched to a gene.

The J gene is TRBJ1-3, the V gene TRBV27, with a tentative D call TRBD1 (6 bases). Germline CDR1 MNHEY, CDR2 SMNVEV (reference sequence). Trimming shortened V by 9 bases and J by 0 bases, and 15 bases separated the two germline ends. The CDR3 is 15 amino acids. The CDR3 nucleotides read TGTGCCAGGGTCAAGGGGGACCCCTCTGGAAACACCATATATTTT. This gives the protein CARVKGDPSGNTIYF.

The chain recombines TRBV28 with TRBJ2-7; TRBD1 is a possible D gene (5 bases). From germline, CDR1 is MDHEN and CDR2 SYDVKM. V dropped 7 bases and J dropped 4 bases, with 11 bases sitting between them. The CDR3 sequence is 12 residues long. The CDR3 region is CASKLTDYEQYF. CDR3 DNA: TGTGCCAGCAAGCTGACAGATTACGAGCAGTACTTC.

CDR3 region: CASSTGQGTQYF. CDR3 in DNA: TGCGCCAGCAGCACAGGACAGGGCACGCAGTATTTT. The chain carries TRBV5-1 and TRBJ2-3; 8 bases align to TRBD1. The germline V gene encodes CDR1 SGHRS and CDR2 YFSETQ. The CDR3 has 12 residues. The J segment lost 9 bases and the V segment lost 4 bases, leaving 4 bases of the junction unmatched.

The CDR3 reads CASSGGGETQYF. CDR3 coding DNA: TGTGCCAGTAGTGGCGGAGGAGAGACCCAGTACTTC. The chain carries TRBV19 and TRBJ2-5; D is perhaps TRBD2 (5 bases). CDR1 is LNHDA, CDR2 SQIVND, per germline (reference sequence). V was clipped by 5 bases and J by 4 bases, with 8 bases between them. This CDR3 has 12 amino acids.

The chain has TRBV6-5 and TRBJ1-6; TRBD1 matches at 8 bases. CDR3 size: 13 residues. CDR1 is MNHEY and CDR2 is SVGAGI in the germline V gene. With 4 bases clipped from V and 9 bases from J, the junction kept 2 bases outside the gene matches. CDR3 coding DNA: TGTGCCAGCAGTTCGGACAGGGTTTCACCCCTCCACTTT. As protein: CASSSDRVSPLHF.

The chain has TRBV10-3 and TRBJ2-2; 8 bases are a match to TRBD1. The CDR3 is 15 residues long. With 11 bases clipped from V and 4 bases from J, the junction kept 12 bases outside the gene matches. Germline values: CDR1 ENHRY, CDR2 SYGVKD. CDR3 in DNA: TGTGCCTCCCGAGGGCAGGGGGCGCCCACCGGGGAGCTGTTTTTT. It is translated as CASRGQGAPTGELFF.

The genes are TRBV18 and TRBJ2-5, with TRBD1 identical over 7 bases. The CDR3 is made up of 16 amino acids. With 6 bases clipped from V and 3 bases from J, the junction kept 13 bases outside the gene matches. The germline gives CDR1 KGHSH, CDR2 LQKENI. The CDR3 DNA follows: TGTGCCAGCTCGCGTTTCCGGGACAGCCAAAAAGAGACCCAGTACTTC. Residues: CASSRFRDSQKETQYF.

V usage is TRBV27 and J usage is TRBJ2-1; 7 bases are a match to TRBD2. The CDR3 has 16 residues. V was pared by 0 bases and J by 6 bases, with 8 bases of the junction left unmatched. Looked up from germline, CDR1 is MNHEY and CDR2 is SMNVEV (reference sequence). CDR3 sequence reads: CASSLSFAGEGNEQFF. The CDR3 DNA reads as TGTGCCAGCAGTTTATCGTTCGCGGGGGAGGGCAATGAGCAGTTCTTC.